This T cell receptor beta chain originates from a study of cytomegalovirus exposure and HLA in healthy donors (dated by TCRdb to the late 2010s). Regarding the research as a whole: An earlier analysis of under 600 of the donors reported about 250 Gb of sequence data and roughly 110 million unique TCR beta sequences from roughly 180 million T cells. Of the approximately 370 genotyped donors, 70% to 90% were placed in the genetic ancestry cluster associated with self-reported Caucasian donors. A later genetic analysis used genome-wide SNP genotypes for about 60% of the roughly 700 donors, treating that subset as a discovery cohort. Among 350 to 400 genotyped donors of the cohort, an average of about 240,000 unique TCR beta nucleotide sequences were sequenced per donor, 15% to 20% of them non-productive. Rather than drawing on any new phenotypic data, the later analysis identified candidate immune exposures from TCR beta sequences and the way those sequences occurred across donors. The T cell repertoires of around 670 subjects were profiled by immunosequencing and related to cytomegalovirus serostatus. In an earlier analysis of roughly 580 of the donors, high-throughput TCR beta sequencing was used to judge whether each TCR beta V gene segment behaved as functional or pseudogenic. The study combined high-throughput TCR immunosequencing, statistical association of individual TCRs with disease status, and machine learning to predict cytomegalovirus infection status. An early release that covered roughly 600 HLA-typed donors contained approximately 300 gigabases of sequencing data and some 87 million unique TCR sequences. A later analysis re-examined previously published TCR beta repertoires from about 700 donors and added high-resolution HLA genotyping to investigate patterns of TCR occurrence. Roughly 5 DR-DQ haplotypes were treated as single units for association and clustering because of strong linkage in the cohort. The number of donors typed differed by locus, with 629-630 for A, B, C, DRB1 and DQB1, 522 for DQA1, about 610 for DPA1, and around 450 for DPB1. Both class I and class II loci were covered by HLA typing, at four-digit resolution. Donor age, sex, ethnicity and CMV serostatus were compiled alongside the repertoire data. The study aimed to test whether signatures of past pathogen exposure could be identified by cataloging public T cell receptors. All discovery cohort repertoires had been generated on a single sequencing platform. In addition to the first cohort of around 670 subjects, a separate validation cohort of under 150 different subjects was used.

The library was obtained by the immunoSEQ multiplex PCR assay. A mixture of 60 forward primers for TCR Vbeta segments and 13 reverse primers for TCR Jbeta segments was used in the multiplex PCR. The CDR3 region of rearranged TCR beta genes was amplified from genomic DNA by a multiplex PCR assay. On the Illumina HiSeq System, the amplified TCR beta libraries were sequenced as 87-base-pair reads. Per the authors' processing: A later analysis counted about 82 million unique TCR beta chains across the 666 repertoires, and roughly 11 million of these chains were shared by at least two donors. A nearest-neighbor algorithm error-corrected the raw reads and collapsed the reads into unique sequences, merging closely related sequences to remove PCR and sequencing errors. V, D and J gene segments were assigned by aligning CDR3 sequences to IMGT reference sequences. For a sequence to be retained, at least a six-nucleotide match to both a V gene segment and a J gene segment was required. A rearrangement was called productive if the CDR3 had no stop codons and remained in frame with V and J, and every other rearrangement was called non-productive. CDR3 was defined according to IMGT convention as the region running from the second conserved V-encoded cysteine to the conserved J-encoded phenylalanine. The earlier analysis of about 620 of the donors excluded sequences that lacked an unambiguous match to a single V gene segment. An earlier analysis of 587 of the donors classified V segments as functional when productive rearrangements were above 56.7% and as segregating when the standard deviation between donors was above 5%. To diagnose cytomegalovirus status from the catalog of TCR beta chain sequences, a statistical classification framework was built. V and J gene assignment, in a later analysis, came from comparing TCR nucleotide sequences with IMGT/GENE-DB human TR gene sequences. A later analysis assigned CDR3 sequences and most-parsimonious VDJ recombination scenarios with the TCRdist pipeline. In a later analysis, every TCR beta chain was defined by the combination of its CDR3 amino acid sequence and its V-gene family, and reads without a unique V-gene family were dropped. To address suspected cross-contamination and a sequencing artifact, a later analysis removed around 600 highly shared, low-generation-probability nucleotide sequences. For each public chain, a later analysis derived a clonal expansion index from normalized ranks of inferred template counts within each repertoire. A later analysis computed generation probabilities with a VDJ recombination model fitted to out-of-frame rearrangements, and checked the results against IGoR. Hypergeometric tests were used in a later analysis to score TCR-TCR, TCR-HLA and TCR-CMV co-occurrence, with a repertoire-size bias correction applied to the TCR pairs. In a later analysis, false discovery rates were estimated by permuting HLA or CMV assignments 20 times. In a later analysis, co-occurring TCRs were grouped with DBSCAN, and TCRdist sequence similarity was added when clustering was performed within HLA-allele-positive subsets. For co-occurrence clustering, repertoires with fewer than 30,000 or more than 120,000 public chains were excluded, along with roughly five repertoires with anomalous nucleotide sharing. Not all clones reach the TCRdb copy of this immuneACCESS table, which keeps in-frame sequences only. Checked studies attribute under half of the gap to unresolved V genes and leave the rest unexplained. That table furnishes V, J and clone size, whereas the DNA furnished D and trimming. This sample gives around 150,000 clones in total; over 75% of them show up just once. The ten largest clones take up about 2.5% of the sample.

This clone is a singleton in its sample. The clone's antigen remains unknown. Within one base of it there is no much larger clone, and no base qualities were kept. Study-wide findings and limitations: While some public TCRs were present in many individuals, most TCR sequences turned up only very rarely across donors. According to a later analysis, parvovirus B19, influenza, CMV and Epstein-Barr virus appeared linked to several top co-occurrence clusters. The study gave a list of some 150 TCR beta chains associated with cytomegalovirus. The authors suggested that the approach could potentially be generalized to other disease states and immunological phenotypes. The classifier was reported to diagnose cytomegalovirus status with high specificity and sensitivity in both the original and validation cohorts. Some IMGT-functional V segments, including TRBV6-2 and TRBV6-3, could not be distinguished by the 87-base-pair reads and were therefore excluded. V-gene and J-gene trimming of TCR beta chains was associated with a missense DCLRE1C variant in a later genetic analysis, and the association was replicated in an independent cohort. In a later genetic analysis, fewer N-insertions in productive TCRs were reported among donors in an Asian-associated ancestry cluster than the approximately 710-donor mean. Correlated functional status among segregating V segments might be attributable to linkage disequilibrium, but an unknown experimental factor could not be ruled out. For the cohort, immune exposure information was limited to CMV serostatus. A further reported finding was that TCR beta sequences accurately predicted the HLA-A and HLA-B alleles for most subjects in the first cohort. HLA typing was unavailable for some donors at each locus, so association tests used only the typed subset. According to a later analysis, most CMV-associated TCR beta chains appeared to be HLA-restricted, and the HLA associations seemed to be driven largely by CMV exposure. The sequencing pipeline was judged likely to have produced a cluster of highly shared sequence variants as a technical artifact. In a later analysis, the rate of TCR association differed among HLA loci, with DRB1 alleles having the most associated TCRs and HLA-C alleles having the fewest. Because counts were too low, about 18 rarely observed V segments, including chromosome 9 orphons, were excluded from the earlier analysis of 587 of the donors. A later analysis found that HLA-associated TCR beta chains were more clonally expanded and had lower generation probabilities than equally common non-associated chains. Strong co-occurrence of HLA alleles, especially DR and DQ, made assigning TCR associations to individual alleles difficult. Presence/absence analyses assumed roughly uniform sequencing depth across donors, an assumption that may not hold. In vitro tests confirmed that a few of the cytomegalovirus-associated TCR beta chains recognize cytomegalovirus antigens. At a false discovery rate of 0.05, a later analysis linked around 15,000 TCR beta sequences to specific HLA alleles. This cohort had only TCR beta chains sequenced, and the lack of alpha or paired-chain data limited which features could be detected. An earlier analysis of 450 to 750 of the donors showed that most TCR beta V segments appeared in productive rearrangements either about 87% or about 30% of the time, which broadly matched IMGT annotations.

V is shortened by 4 bases, J by 7 bases, and the region joining them spans 17 bases. CDR1 and CDR2 were assigned from the germline V gene (reference sequence) as SGHNT and YYREEE. The CDR3, cysteine through phenylalanine, is 15 amino acids long. Only CDR3 DNA is held: 45 bases, read in frame from base 1. In total, just over 650 healthy bone marrow donors made up the cohort. All cohort members were sampled while nominally healthy, although unrecorded immune exposures were likely present. The donor was CMV seronegative and belonged to the group of several hundred seronegative cohort members. A peripheral blood sample was collected from each donor, and TCR beta sequencing was performed on peripheral blood mononuclear cells. The Qiagen DNeasy Blood Extraction Kit was used to extract genomic DNA from the blood cell samples.

The TCR was taken from a man over 45 in good health and CMV-seronegative. This chain joins TRBV5-4 to TRBJ1-4; confidence is insufficient to name the D gene. The sequenced sample consisted of PBMCs. At the DNA level, the sequence is TGTGCCAGCAGCAAACAACTTGCGGAGGGTGAAAAACTGTTTTTT. This encodes CASSKQLAEGEKLFF.